These T cell receptor beta chains were read from a single sample in a study of T cell responses to AZD1222 COVID-19 vaccine. TCRdb's copy holds only in-frame clones and misses some; the assay was immunoSEQ multiplex PCR. The table includes approximately 130,000 clones, 93% detected once. Sequencing used peripheral blood, obtained on day 0 of AZD1222 vaccination. The origin of the receptors is an adult in good health. Both conserved end residues are part of each CDR3. Fields, in order: D gene, V gene, clone size, J gene, CDR3 protein, CDR3 DNA. D genes are given only for firm matches. Clone size is stated in some rows and not others, as once, few, many or a class when expanded.

NA,TRBV28,NA,TRBJ2-1,CASSTEGGEQFF,TGTGCCAGCAGTACTGAGGGGGGAGAGCAGTTCTTC
NA,TRBV6-5,NA,TRBJ1-2,CASSYSGFYGYTF,TGTGCCAGCAGTTACTCAGGGTTTTATGGCTACACCTTC
NA,TRBV9,NA,TRBJ1-1,CASSVTDFMNTEAFF,TGTGCCAGCAGCGTTACTGATTTCATGAACACTGAAGCTTTCTTT
TRBD1,TRBV6-5,NA,TRBJ2-7,CASTDRGGEQYF,TGTGCCAGCACCGACAGGGGTGGCGAGCAGTACTTC
NA,TRBV7-3,NA,TRBJ2-1,CASSQDAYNEQFF,TGTGCCAGCAGCCAAGACGCATACAATGAGCAGTTCTTC
NA,TRBV28,NA,TRBJ2-3,CASTPPRGSDTDTQYF,TGTGCCAGCACCCCTCCCCGCGGGTCTGACACAGATACGCAGTATTTT
NA,TRBV6-5,NA,TRBJ1-1,CASSQRGFAEAFF,TGTGCCAGCAGCCAGAGGGGGTTCGCTGAAGCTTTCTTT
NA,TRBV4-1,NA,TRBJ1-5,CASSPTQAMNQPQHF,TGCGCCAGCAGCCCGACGCAAGCGATGAATCAGCCCCAGCATTTT
NA,TRBV18,NA,TRBJ2-2,CASSLDTNTGELFF,TGTGCCAGCTCACTTGACACGAACACCGGGGAGCTGTTTTTT
TRBD2,TRBV6-5,NA,TRBJ2-1,CASRKTSGNNEQFF,TGTGCCAGCAGGAAAACTAGCGGAAACAATGAGCAGTTCTTC
TRBD1,TRBV28,once,TRBJ1-1,CASRVTGGTEAFF,TGTGCCAGCAGGGTGACAGGGGGCACTGAAGCTTTCTTT
NA,TRBV18,NA,TRBJ2-3,CASSPLASADTQYF,TGTGCCAGCTCACCACTAGCGTCGGCAGATACGCAGTATTTT
TRBD2,TRBV20-1,NA,TRBJ2-5,CSASRGRYETQYF,TGCAGTGCTAGTCGCGGGAGATATGAGACCCAGTACTTC
NA,TRBV9,once,TRBJ2-1,CASSGGTRTHNEQFF,TGTGCCAGCAGCGGAGGGACAAGGACCCACAATGAGCAGTTCTTC
NA,TRBV19,once,TRBJ1-1,CASSMQGSTEAFF,TGTGCCAGTAGTATGCAGGGGAGCACTGAAGCTTTCTTT
TRBD2,TRBV19,NA,TRBJ2-1,CASAWGLAAYNEQFF,TGTGCCAGCGCGTGGGGACTAGCTGCCTACAATGAGCAGTTCTTC
TRBD1,TRBV4-3,NA,TRBJ1-6,CASSQGFPGTGGGNSPLHF,TGCGCCAGCAGCCAAGGGTTCCCCGGGACAGGGGGCGGGAATTCACCCCTCCACTTT
TRBD1,TRBV6-6,few,TRBJ1-1,CASSLTGATEAFF,TGTGCCAGCAGCCTAACAGGGGCCACTGAAGCTTTCTTT
NA,TRBV18,NA,TRBJ1-1,CASSLSGIMNTEAFF,TGTGCCAGCTCACTATCAGGAATCATGAACACTGAAGCTTTCTTT
NA,TRBV29-1,NA,TRBJ2-6,CSVVGGPGANVLTF,TGCAGCGTTGTAGGGGGGCCTGGGGCCAACGTCCTGACTTTC
TRBD1,TRBV5-1,NA,TRBJ2-3,CASSLAATGVDTQYF,TGCGCCAGCAGCTTGGCCGCGACAGGGGTAGATACGCAGTATTTT
NA,TRBV27,NA,TRBJ1-1,CASWGEDGHTEAFF,TGTGCCAGCTGGGGTGAGGACGGTCACACTGAAGCTTTCTTT
TRBD2,TRBV6-5,NA,TRBJ2-1,CASRTGTSPSNEQFF,TGTGCCAGCAGAACCGGGACTAGTCCGTCCAATGAGCAGTTCTTC
NA,TRBV6-5,once,TRBJ1-2,CASSYSEGYGYTF,TGTGCCAGCAGTTACAGTGAGGGGTATGGCTACACCTTC
NA,TRBV7-8,NA,TRBJ1-1,CASSLGGGVTNTEAFF,TGTGCCAGCAGCTTAGGGGGAGGGGTGACGAACACTGAAGCTTTCTTT
TRBD2,TRBV10-3,NA,TRBJ2-2,CAISVVAGGRGELFF,TGTGCCATCAGTGTGGTAGCGGGAGGCCGAGGGGAGCTGTTTTTT
TRBD1,TRBV5-4,NA,TRBJ2-5,CASSRDRYQETQYF,TGTGCCAGCAGTCGGGACAGGTACCAAGAGACCCAGTACTTC
NA,TRBV2,NA,TRBJ1-2,CASQTSTNYGYTF,TGTGCCAGCCAGACATCGACTAACTATGGCTACACCTTC
NA,TRBV6-5,NA,TRBJ2-5,CASSYRGRIEETQYF,TGTGCCAGCAGTTACCGGGGACGGATAGAAGAGACCCAGTACTTC
NA,TRBV27,NA,TRBJ1-2,CASARGGLSVDYGYTF,TGTGCCAGCGCTCGGGGGGGGCTCTCTGTCGACTATGGCTACACCTTC
NA,TRBV7-2,NA,TRBJ2-2,CASSPARGGTGELFF,TGTGCCAGCAGCCCCGCCCGGGGAGGCACCGGGGAGCTGTTTTTT
TRBD2,TRBV7-2,NA,TRBJ2-3,CASSFGLAGFTDTQYF,TGTGCCAGCAGCTTCGGACTAGCGGGGTTCACAGATACGCAGTATTTT
NA,TRBV28,NA,TRBJ2-6,CASSTPGLNSGANVLTF,TGTGCCAGCAGTACACCGGGACTTAACTCTGGGGCCAACGTCCTGACTTTC
NA,TRBV3-1/TRBV3-2,NA,TRBJ1-5,CASSQDSWGGSNQPQHF,TGTGCCAGCAGCCAAGATAGCTGGGGAGGGAGCAATCAGCCCCAGCATTTT
TRBD2,TRBV5-1,once,TRBJ2-2,CASSLLAGANTGELFF,TGCGCCAGCAGCTTACTAGCGGGGGCGAACACCGGGGAGCTGTTTTTT
TRBD2,TRBV28,NA,TRBJ2-7,CATNTDWRGKGHYEQYF,TGTGCCACCAACACCGACTGGCGGGGGAAAGGTCACTACGAGCAGTACTTC
NA,TRBV2,NA,TRBJ1-2,CASSAFHGYTF,TGTGCCAGTTCAGCTTTTCATGGCTACACCTTC
TRBD1,TRBV3-1/TRBV3-2,NA,TRBJ2-2,CASSHAGQATGELFF,TGTGCCAGCAGCCACGCGGGACAGGCAACCGGGGAGCTGTTTTTT
NA,TRBV9,NA,TRBJ1-1,CASSVGGSTEAFF,TGTGCCAGCAGCGTAGGGGGCAGCACTGAAGCTTTCTTT
TRBD1,TRBV7-2,NA,TRBJ1-2,CASSISGGANYGYTF,TGTGCCAGCAGCATTTCAGGGGGAGCTAACTATGGCTACACCTTC
NA,TRBV19,NA,TRBJ1-1,CASSLTENTEAFF,TGTGCCAGTAGCCTGACAGAGAACACTGAAGCTTTCTTT
TRBD2,TRBV2,NA,TRBJ2-2,CASSSGANTGELFF,TGTGCCAGCAGTAGCGGGGCGAACACCGGGGAGCTGTTTTTT
TRBD2,TRBV3-1/TRBV3-2,NA,TRBJ2-1,CASSPPGLAAYNEQFF,TGTGCCAGCAGCCCACCGGGACTAGCGGCCTACAATGAGCAGTTCTTC
NA,TRBV27,NA,TRBJ1-2,CASSRDRGSNYGYTF,TGTGCCAGCAGCCGCGATAGGGGGTCTAACTATGGCTACACCTTC
TRBD1,TRBV6-5,NA,TRBJ1-2,CASHLLDRVYGYTF,TGTGCCAGCCACTTGCTCGACAGGGTCTATGGCTACACCTTC
NA,TRBV3-1/TRBV3-2,NA,TRBJ1-2,CASSQETFGYTF,TGTGCCAGCAGCCAAGAAACATTCGGCTACACCTTC
NA,TRBV6-5,NA,TRBJ2-7,CASKPLATAYEQYF,TGTGCCAGCAAACCTCTAGCGACTGCCTACGAGCAGTACTTC
NA,TRBV12-3/TRBV12-4,NA,TRBJ2-2,CASNLHTGELFF,TGTGCCAGCAACTTGCACACCGGGGAGCTGTTTTTT
TRBD1,TRBV11-1,NA,TRBJ1-1,CASSLATQGATEAFF,TGTGCCAGCAGCTTAGCGACCCAGGGGGCAACTGAAGCTTTCTTT
NA,TRBV4-2,NA,TRBJ2-1,CASSQVKTNEQFF,TGTGCCAGCAGCCAAGTAAAGACGAATGAGCAGTTCTTC
NA,TRBV19,NA,TRBJ1-1,CASSIGGGPNTEAFF,TGTGCCAGTAGTATAGGGGGGGGCCCGAACACTGAAGCTTTCTTT
TRBD1,TRBV25-1,NA,TRBJ2-5,CASSASTGGGAQETQYF,TGTGCCAGCAGTGCCAGTACAGGGGGCGGAGCCCAAGAGACCCAGTACTTC
NA,TRBV6-5,once,TRBJ1-4,CASRRTPPLNEKLFF,TGTGCCAGCAGGCGGACACCACCTCTTAATGAAAAACTGTTTTTT
NA,TRBV25-1,NA,TRBJ2-7,CASSSSYEQYF,TGTGCCAGCAGTTCGTCTTACGAGCAGTACTTC
TRBD1,TRBV6-5,NA,TRBJ2-1,CATSLDRVDNEQFF,TGTGCCACCTCACTGGACAGGGTCGACAATGAGCAGTTCTTC
NA,TRBV11-2,NA,TRBJ1-6,CASSLLSGQVNSPLHF,TGTGCCAGCAGCTTACTCTCGGGGCAGGTGAATTCACCCCTCCACTTT
NA,TRBV18,NA,TRBJ1-4,CASSTGNQWEKLFF,TGTGCCAGCTCAACAGGGAACCAGTGGGAAAAACTGTTTTTT
NA,TRBV5-4,NA,TRBJ1-1,CASSPTRANTEAFF,TGTGCCAGCAGCCCTACACGGGCGAACACTGAAGCTTTCTTT
NA,TRBV10-3,NA,TRBJ1-1,CAIRTTADTEAFF,TGTGCCATCAGGACAACAGCTGACACTGAAGCTTTCTTT